Reported below is one T cell receptor beta chain. CDR1 is MGHRA, CDR2 YSYEKL, per germline. This CDR3 contains 15 residues. V lost 0 bases and J lost 2, with 8 bases in between. The data were produced by immunoSEQ multiplex PCR, yet TCRdb's version contains in-frame clones alone and is incomplete. The data contain tens of thousands of clones, about four fifths of them seen just once; the ten biggest clones take up approximately 12%. The data are from a study of OX40 agonist ivuxolimab in advanced cancers. The sequence was obtained from an adult with an advanced solid tumor such as melanoma, head and neck, liver or kidney cancer. This chain connects TRBV4-1 to TRBJ1-5; perhaps TRBD1 as D (5 bases). This specimen was CD4+ or CD8+ T cells sorted from blood, taken in a trial of the OX40 agonist ivuxolimab. The CDR3 sequence: CASSQDGGGNQPQHF. CDR3 in DNA: TGCGCCAGCAGCCAAGATGGGGGGGGCAATCAGCCCCAGCATTTT.